This T cell receptor (beta chain) derives from a study of blood T cell repertoires in COVID-19. The protocol was immunoSEQ multiplex PCR, while the TCRdb copy is restricted to in-frame clones and leaves out a portion. The table lists 150,000 to 200,000 clones, around 86% of them singletons. The CDR3 is made up of 15 amino acids. The trim removed 8 bases at V and 5 bases at J, leaving 12 bases unmatched. The germline CDR1 and CDR2 sequences are LNHDA and SQIVND (reference sequence). V is TRBV19 and J is TRBJ2-7, with TRBD1 matching 10 bases. The source is a woman aged 70-85 years with COVID-19, enrolled during active disease. Sequencing was carried out using peripheral blood. The CDR3 DNA reads TGTGCCAGTGGTGAACTGGGACAGGGGAGCGACGAGCAGTACTTC. Translation gives CASGELGQGSDEQYF.